Listed here is a single TCR beta chain. What this receptor recognizes is not known. No base-level quality is on record; no much larger clone is a single base apart. This sample was taken from a study of blood T cells in healthy people across ages (dated by TCRdb to 2014 to 2015). Background on the whole study: Template switching captured roughly one uniquely barcoded TCR beta cDNA molecule per two T cells in model experiments. To avoid experimental bias, donors of different ages were distributed randomly across sequencing lanes. The donors were split into four age groups: young (average approximately 16 years), middle-aged (39), aged (about 62) and long-lived (about 74). To track age-related changes in TCR beta repertoire diversity, the study relied on deep sequencing normalized with unique cDNA molecular identifiers. For two donors (one aged 18 to 30 and one aged 80 or older), the study analyzed two additional independent replicas of 1 million unique cDNA reads from the same blood draw.

The library was generated by 5' RACE. Sequencing used an Illumina HiSeq 2500. A second PCR of about 6 to 12 cycles was run with a J-beta primer mix and a sample-barcoded 5' primer. Each TCR beta cDNA molecule received a unique molecular identifier from a template-switch 5' adaptor carrying 12 random nucleotides. Each sample yielded at least 2.5 million CDR3-containing paired-end reads. First-strand cDNA synthesis was performed from all RNA using the Mint cDNA synthesis kit, with priming by a TRBC-specific oligonucleotide. Following uracil-DNA glycosylase treatment, a first 18-cycle PCR with universal primers M1SS and BC2_uni_R was performed on all cDNA. As for the original processing: For normalization, 1 million high-quality reads, each with a distinct molecular identifier, were randomly selected from each sample. Instead of being binned into consensus sequences, reads that shared molecular identifiers were thrown out. MiTCR, run with a Q25 quality threshold and the strictest error-elimination algorithm, handled CDR3 identification, clonotype clustering and error correction. Lower-bound total TCR beta diversity was estimated with a nonparametric unseen species model using Euler transformation. The public reads were run again by TCRdb, first through fastp at Q25 and then through MiXCR, and only productive beta chains were kept. Entries that share a CDR3 protein sequence are merged under the most common genes and DNA. TCRdb's processing, not the authors', yielded these V and J calls. The sample table holds roughly 1,800,000 distinct CDR3 sequences, of which about 50% were seen once. The ten largest clones capture approximately 2.1% of the sample.

The donors were roughly 39 Caucasian individuals from Russia, aged 6 to 90 years, who were systemically healthy. Each donor gave about 10 milliliters of peripheral blood, drawn into EDTA-treated Vacutainer tubes. Ficoll-Paque density-gradient centrifugation was used to isolate PBMCs, with at least 6.5 million per sample. Trizol reagent was used to extract total RNA from PBMCs, with at least 6 micrograms per sample. The percentages of naive CD45RAhigh/CD27high T cells were determined by flow cytometry on a PBMC aliquot from every donor. The study at large found these results: As age increased, observed TCR beta diversity per million T cells dropped in a roughly linear way, and a significant reduction was already evident by age around 41. Donor CMV infection status was unknown, potentially confounding age-related changes in expanded clonotypes. Estimates of total diversity based on one million sequenced T cells were regarded as lower bounds and as underestimates. A strong correlation was found between observed TCR beta diversity and the percentage of naive T cells measured by flow cytometry. Conclusive comparison of naive and antigen-experienced compartments was prevented by the profiling of bulk unsorted PBMCs. Compared with the aged group, the long-lived group had more naive CD4+ T cells, fewer expanded clones and increased TCR diversity, a pattern suggesting age selection.

Material: blood. The receptor was isolated from a woman in her thirties or forties in good health.

The CDR3 is CASRTRGGNSPLHF. Read as DNA, the sequence is TGTGCCAGCAGGACCAGGGGAGGTAATTCACCCCTCCACTTT. The V and J segments used are TRBV2 and TRBJ1-6; a tentative D match to TRBD1 spans 6 bases. Deletion took 6 bases off V and 6 bases off J, with a span of 12 bases between the germline ends. Including cysteine and phenylalanine, the CDR3 has 14 amino acids. Of the read, only the CDR3 DNA is kept; its 42 bases are in frame from base 1. The germline V gene provides CDR1 SNHLY and CDR2 FYNNEI.